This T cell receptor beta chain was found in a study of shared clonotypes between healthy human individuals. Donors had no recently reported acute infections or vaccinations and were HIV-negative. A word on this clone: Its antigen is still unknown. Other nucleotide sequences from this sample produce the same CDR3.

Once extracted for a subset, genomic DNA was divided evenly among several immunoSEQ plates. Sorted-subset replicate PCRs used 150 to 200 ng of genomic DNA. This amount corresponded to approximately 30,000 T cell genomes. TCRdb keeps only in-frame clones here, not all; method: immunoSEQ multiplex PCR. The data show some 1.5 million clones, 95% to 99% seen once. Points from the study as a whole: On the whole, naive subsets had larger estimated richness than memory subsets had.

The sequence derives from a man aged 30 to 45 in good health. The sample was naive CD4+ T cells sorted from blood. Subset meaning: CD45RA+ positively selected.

CDR3 bases: TGCGCCAGCAGCTTGGTGGGTGGCGGGAGCTACGAGCAGTACTTC. Encoded protein: CASSLVGGGSYEQYF. The chain employs TRBV5-1 and TRBJ2-7, with 7 nucleotides matching TRBD2. V was pared by 0 bases and J by 3 bases, with 6 bases of the junction left unmatched. This CDR3 spans 15 amino acids. Germline-derived CDR1 and CDR2 are SGHRS and YFSETQ.